Following are 8 T cell receptor beta chains from one sample sequenced in a study of CD8+ T cells in alopecia areata. Cutaneous lymph node cells were pooled, and they were sorted using CD4, CD8alpha, NKG2D, NKG2ACE and other markers. RNA was isolated and reverse transcribed to cDNA, the sequencing template. The repertoire was sequenced with immunoSEQ multiplex PCR; TCRdb's copy has only in-frame clones and lacks some. The sample presents 270,000 or so clones, none singletons. Sequencing was carried out using CD4+ T cells sorted from a lymph node. The receptors were sampled from a C3H/HeJ mouse with alopecia areata. Strain haplotype (MHC): H2-k.

To note about this clone: The gene names here belong to mouse. The read ends 4 residues early relative to the CDR3; the germline J gene fills the gap. V gene TRBV1 combines with J gene TRBJ1-2, with 8 bases identical to TRBD1. CDR1 and CDR2 from the germline V gene are NSQYPW and LRSPGD (reference sequence). The J segment lost 3 bases and the V segment lost 3 bases, leaving 12 bases of the junction unmatched. The CDR3 has 17 amino acids. Incomplete CDR3 DNA: TGCACCTGCAGTGCGGAGTCCCGGGACAGGTTAGACTCC. Translating it yields CTCSAESRDRLDS. The CDR3 reads in full as CTCSAESRDRLDSDYTF.

Notes on this clone: The gene names here belong to mouse. The read ends 4 residues early relative to the CDR3; the germline J gene fills the gap. The chain carries TRBV14 and TRBJ2-5; 10 positions agree with TRBD1. Germline values: CDR1 SGHDT, CDR2 FRDEAV. V gave up 4 bases and J gave up 3 bases; unmatched junction bases: 2. The CDR3 runs 14 residues. CDR3 DNA (partial): TGTGCCAGCAGTCTGGGACAGGGGCAAGAC. It specifies CASSLGQGQD. The whole CDR3 region reads CASSLGQGQDTQYF. The whole variable domain, filled in from reference TRBV14 and TRBJ2-5, reads EAGVTQSPRYAVLQEGQAVSFWCDPISGHDTLYWYQQPRDQGPQLLVYFRDEAVIDNSQLPSDRFSAVRPKGTNSTLKIQSAKQGDTATYLCASSLGQGQDTQYFGPGTRLLVL.

A word on this clone: The germline and genes are mouse ones. The sequenced fragment ends 4 residues before the CDR3 boundary, so the rest is inferred from the germline J gene. The J gene is TRBJ1-1, the V gene TRBV31; 8 bases are a match to TRBD1. Germline V lookup: CDR1 GKSSPN, CDR2 SITVG. The CDR3 totals 11 residues. CDR3 residues: CAWIDRGEVFF. The CDR3 DNA, read in part, is TGTGCCTGGATCGACAGGGGA.

Concerning this clone itself: The listed genes are named as in mouse. The read ends 4 residues early relative to the CDR3; the germline J gene fills the gap. The chain carries TRBV13-1 and TRBJ2-7; 8 bases align to TRBD2. Germline trimming cut 2 bases from V and 0 bases from J; bases unmatched to any gene: 4. This CDR3 has 15 amino acids. In germline, CDR1 is NSHNY, CDR2 SYGAGN. The CDR3 bases that were read are TGTGCCAGCAGTGAAGACTGGGGCAACTCCTAT. Translating it yields CASSEDWGNSY. The entire CDR3 protein reads CASSEDWGNSYEQYF.

With regard to this clone: The gene symbols are mouse symbols. The CDR3 end falls 4 residues outside the read, so it is completed with the germline J gene. The chain couples TRBV5 to TRBJ1-1; D might be TRBD1 (6 bases). The CDR3 consists of 14 residues. The V end was cut by 3 bases, the J end by 1 base, with 9 bases between. CDR1 is LGHNA, CDR2 YNLKQL, per germline (reference sequence). CDR3 bases read: TGTGCCAGCAGCCATTTCAGGGGAAACACA. Translation gives CASSHFRGNT. From start to end, the CDR3 is CASSHFRGNTEVFF.

This clone was seen a handful of times. Gene labels here are mouse ones. With the read ending 4 residues before the CDR3 end, the germline J gene is used to fill in that end. The chain recombines TRBV13-1 with TRBJ1-1; the match to TRBD1 covers 10 bases. This CDR3 is built from 14 residues. Germline-derived CDR1 and CDR2 are NSHNY and SYGAGN. CDR3 in amino acids: CASRGDRGRTEVFF. The CDR3 bases that were read are TGTGCCAGCAGGGGAGACAGGGGGCGAACA.

The table lists this clone with a few counts. Gene and germline names: mouse. The read ends 4 residues before the CDR3 terminus; that terminus is restored from the germline J gene. This rearrangement joins TRBV31 to TRBJ2-3; the D gene is possibly TRBD2 (6 bases). The V gene lost 2 bases and the J gene lost 0 bases, with 12 bases spanning the gap. The length of the CDR3 is 15 residues. Germline V gene lookup returns CDR1 GKSSPN and CDR2 SITVG. The CDR3 DNA, read in part, is TGTGCCTGGAGTTCCGTACTGGGTAGTGCAGAA. This sequence encodes CAWSSVLGSAE. The whole CDR3 is CAWSSVLGSAETLYF.

A remark on this clone: Gene names and germline match the mouse. The missing CDR3 end, 4 residues past where the read stops, is filled in from the germline J gene. The V and J genes are TRBV5 and TRBJ1-2; 10 nucleotides match TRBD1. CDR1 is LGHNA and CDR2 is YNLKQL in the germline V gene (reference sequence). This CDR3 contains 15 residues. The V segment lost 0 bases and the J segment 4 bases; nucleotides outside the gene matches: 2. Partial CDR3 DNA: TGTGCCAGCAGCCAAGATCGGGACAGGGGCTCC. Its protein product is CASSQDRDRGS. The full CDR3 is CASSQDRDRGSDYTF.